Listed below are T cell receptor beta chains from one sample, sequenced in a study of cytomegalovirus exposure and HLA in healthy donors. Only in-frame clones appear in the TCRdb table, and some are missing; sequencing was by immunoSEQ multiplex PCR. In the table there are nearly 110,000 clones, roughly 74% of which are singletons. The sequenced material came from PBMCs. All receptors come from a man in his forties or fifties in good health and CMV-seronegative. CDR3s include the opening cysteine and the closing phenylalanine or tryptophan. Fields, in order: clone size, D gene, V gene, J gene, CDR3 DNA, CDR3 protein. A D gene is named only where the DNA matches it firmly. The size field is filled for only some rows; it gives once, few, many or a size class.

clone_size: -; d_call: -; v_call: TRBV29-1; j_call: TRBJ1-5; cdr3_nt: TGCAGCGTTAAAACCGGGTATAGCAATCAGCCCCAGCATTTT; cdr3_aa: CSVKTGYSNQPQHF
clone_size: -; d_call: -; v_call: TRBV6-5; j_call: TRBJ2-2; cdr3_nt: TGTGCCAGCTGCAAGAGGGCGGCGAACACCGGGGAGCTGTTTTTT; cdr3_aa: CASCKRAANTGELFF
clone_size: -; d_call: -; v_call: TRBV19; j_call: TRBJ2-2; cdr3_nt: TGTGCCAGTAGTTTGCGGGGTACCACCGGGGAGCTGTTTTTT; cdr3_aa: CASSLRGTTGELFF
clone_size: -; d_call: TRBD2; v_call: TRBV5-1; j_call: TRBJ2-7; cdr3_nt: TGCGCCAGCAGCCTTAGCGGGGTCGAGCAGTACTTC; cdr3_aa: CASSLSGVEQYF
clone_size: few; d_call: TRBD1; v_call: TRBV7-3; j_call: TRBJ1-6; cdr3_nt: TGTGCCAGCAGCTTAACGGGACAGCCTAATTCACCCCTCCACTTT; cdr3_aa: CASSLTGQPNSPLHF
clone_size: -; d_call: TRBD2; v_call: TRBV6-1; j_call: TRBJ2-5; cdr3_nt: TGTGCCAGCAGTGAAGGGCTAGCGGGGGGGCCGTTCCAGTACTTC; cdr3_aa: CASSEGLAGGPFQYF
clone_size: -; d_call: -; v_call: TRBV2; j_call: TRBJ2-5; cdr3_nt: TGTGCCAGCAGTGGCCCGGGTGTGACCCAGTACTTC; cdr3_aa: CASSGPGVTQYF
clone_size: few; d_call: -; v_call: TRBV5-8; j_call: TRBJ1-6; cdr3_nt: TGTGCCAGCAGCGTTAGATCGACGAGGGCCCTCCACTTT; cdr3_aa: CASSVRSTRALHF
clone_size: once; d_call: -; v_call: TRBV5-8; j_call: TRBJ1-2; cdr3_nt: TGTGCCAGCAGCTACCGGGGAAACTATGGCTACACCTTC; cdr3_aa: CASSYRGNYGYTF
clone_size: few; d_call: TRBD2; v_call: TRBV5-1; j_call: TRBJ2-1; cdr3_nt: TGCGCCAGCAGCTTTACCCTAGCGGGGGTGAATAATGAGCAGTTCTTC; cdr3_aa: CASSFTLAGVNNEQFF
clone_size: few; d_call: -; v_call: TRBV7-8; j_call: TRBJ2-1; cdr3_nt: TGTGCCAGCAGCGCTTCGGAGATCCCCTACAATGAGCAGTTCTTC; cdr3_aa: CASSASEIPYNEQFF
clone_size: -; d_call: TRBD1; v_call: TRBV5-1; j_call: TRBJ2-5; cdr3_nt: TGCGCCAGCAGCGGGACAGTTCAAGAGACCCAGTACTTC; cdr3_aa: CASSGTVQETQYF
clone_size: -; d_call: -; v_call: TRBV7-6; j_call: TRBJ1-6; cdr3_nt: TGTGCCAGCAGCTTAGCGGCGGGGTTCGCTTCACCCCTCCACTTT; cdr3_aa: CASSLAAGFASPLHF